What follows are 3 T cell receptor beta chains derived from one specimen sequenced in a study of T cells in lung cancer brain metastases. The assay was immunoSEQ multiplex PCR, and TCRdb's table has in-frame clones only and misses some. The sample lists 2,000 to 2,500 clones, approximately 92% occurring once. Sequencing input: tumor tissue from the primary lung tumor. All receptors derive from a woman aged 30 to 39 with non-small cell lung cancer.

This sequence joins TRBV2 and TRBJ2-5, with D unclear. CDR3 size: 13 residues. V lost 1 base, J lost 4 bases, and 7 bases lay in between. The germline CDR1 and CDR2 sequences are SNHLY and FYNNEI. CDR3 in amino acids: CASSEGVAETQYF. The CDR3 nucleotides are TGTGCCAGCAGTGAAGGGGTTGCAGAGACCCAGTACTTC.

The V and J genes are TRBV5-1 and TRBJ2-7; D is possibly TRBD2 (5 bases). Germline CDR1 SGHRS, CDR2 YFSETQ. The CDR3 is 15 residues long. V dropped 1 base and J dropped 4 bases, with 15 bases sitting between them. CDR3 in DNA: TGCGCCAGCAGCTTGTACCCCGGGGAACTGTACGAGCAGTACTTC. Amino acid sequence: CASSLYPGELYEQYF.

V usage is TRBV19 and J usage is TRBJ2-1; 11 positions match TRBD2. J was trimmed by 5 bases and V by 4 bases; bases with no gene match: 10. Per germline, CDR1 LNHDA and CDR2 SQIVND (reference sequence). The CDR3 extends over 17 amino acids. CDR3 sequence reads: CASSTIAGGSRNNEQFF. CDR3 coding DNA: TGTGCCAGTAGTACCATAGCGGGAGGGTCCAGGAACAATGAGCAGTTCTTC.